Listed below are T cell receptor beta chains from one sample, sequenced in a study of T-cell reconstitution after alpha-beta-depleted transplantation in children. TCRdb itself ran the PCR reads through MiXCR, one entry per CDR3 protein. The sample contains about 980,000 distinct CDR3 sequences, around 30% of which appear only once. The source material was PBMCs, mostly from graft donor cells, sampled 360 days after TCRalphabeta/CD19-depleted stem cell transplant. Source of these receptors: a boy younger than two who had a stem cell transplant for SCID, so the T cells may come from the graft donor. Each CDR3 is given with its conserved first and last residue. A D gene is named only where the DNA matches it firmly. Only some rows state a clone size, as once, few, many or a class for expanded clones.

size,D,J,V,CDR3,DNA
-,-,TRBJ2-2,TRBV15,CATSTGAPTGELFF,TGTGCCACCAGCACAGGGGCCCCCACCGGGGAGCTGTTTTTT
-,TRBD1,TRBJ2-3,TRBV5-1,CASKGQGTDTQYF,TGCGCCAGCAAGGGACAGGGGACAGATACGCAGTATTTT
few,-,TRBJ2-2,TRBV29-1,CSVVGGHTGELFF,TGCAGCGTCGTGGGGGGTCACACCGGGGAGCTGTTTTTT
few,-,TRBJ2-3,TRBV20-1,CSASAGSRDTDTQYF,TGCAGTGCTAGTGCGGGCAGTAGAGACACAGATACGCAGTATTTT
few,TRBD2,TRBJ2-1,TRBV7-8,CASSLVSGGAYEQFF,TGTGCCAGCAGCTTAGTGAGCGGGGGGGCCTATGAGCAGTTCTTC
few,-,TRBJ2-5,TRBV6-5,CASSYSRLPLGTQYF,TGTGCCAGCAGTTACTCGAGGCTCCCCCTGGGGACCCAGTACTTC
-,-,TRBJ1-4,TRBV19,CASTSRPGINEKLFF,TGTGCCAGTACGAGTCGTCCTGGAATTAATGAAAAACTGTTTTTT
few,-,TRBJ2-5,TRBV12-3/TRBV12-4,CASSPPRSQETQYF,TGTGCCAGCAGTCCCCCGCGGAGCCAAGAGACCCAGTACTTC
-,-,TRBJ2-3,TRBV5-1,CASSLTGLTDTQYF,TGCGCCAGCAGTTTGACAGGCCTCACAGATACGCAGTATTTT
-,TRBD1,TRBJ1-2,TRBV4-1,CASSQETGRTYGYTF,TGCGCCAGCAGCCAAGAGACAGGGCGCACCTATGGCTACACCTTC
few,-,TRBJ2-1,TRBV7-7,CASSISLSSYNEQFF,TGTGCCAGCAGCATTTCCTTGAGCTCCTACAATGAGCAGTTCTTC
-,TRBD1,TRBJ1-5,TRBV19,CASNDRGSNQPQHF,TGTGCCAGTAATGACAGGGGCAGCAATCAGCCCCAGCATTTT
few,-,TRBJ1-6,TRBV4-3,CASSQEGSMGYSPLHF,TGCGCCAGCAGCCAAGAAGGATCCATGGGGTATTCACCCCTCCACTTT
-,-,TRBJ1-1,TRBV30,CAWGGQIGAFF,TGTGCCTGGGGCGGACAGATCGGAGCTTTCTTT
-,-,TRBJ2-1,TRBV5-1,CASSLKSGEQFF,TGCGCCAGCAGCTTAAAATCGGGTGAGCAGTTCTTC
-,-,TRBJ2-5,TRBV6-1,CASSSVGTSRETQYF,TGTGCCAGCAGCTCGGTGGGGACGTCTAGAGAGACCCAGTACTTC
-,TRBD2,TRBJ2-3,TRBV20-1,CSAKGLAAYTDTQYF,TGCAGTGCTAAAGGACTAGCGGCCTACACAGATACGCAGTATTTT
once,-,TRBJ2-1,TRBV18,CASSPGALGYNEQFF,TGTGCCAGCTCACCAGGGGCGCTGGGGTACAATGAGCAGTTCTTC
-,-,TRBJ2-4,TRBV20-1,CSARDPPRGDPAKNIQYF,TGCAGTGCTAGAGATCCCCCAAGGGGCGATCCGGCCAAAAACATTCAGTACTTC
few,-,TRBJ2-4,TRBV6-1,CASQAGPLAKNIQYF,TGTGCCAGCCAGGCCGGCCCTTTAGCCAAAAACATTCAGTACTTC
-,-,TRBJ2-1,TRBV5-1,CASERGDMNEQFF,TGCGCCAGCGAGAGGGGTGATATGAATGAGCAGTTCTTC
-,-,TRBJ2-2,TRBV15,CATSRDLAVSTGELFF,TGTGCCACCAGCAGAGATCTCGCGGTCTCCACCGGGGAGCTGTTTTTT
few,-,TRBJ2-6,TRBV5-4,CASSLYKGRIPSGANVLTF,TGTGCCAGCAGCTTGTATAAGGGGCGAATCCCTTCTGGGGCCAACGTCCTGACTTTC
-,TRBD1,TRBJ1-1,TRBV11-2,CASSNRGSTEAFF,TGTGCCAGCAGCAACAGGGGGAGTACTGAAGCTTTCTTT
few,-,TRBJ2-3,TRBV10-3,CATSSGTDFTNTQYF,TGTGCCACTTCATCAGGGACGGACTTCACTAATACGCAGTATTTT
-,TRBD1,TRBJ1-1,TRBV6-5,CASSFDRAGTEAFF,TGTGCCAGCAGTTTTGACAGGGCGGGGACTGAAGCTTTCTTT
few,TRBD2,TRBJ2-5,TRBV11-2,CASSFTLAGQETQYF,TGTGCCAGCAGCTTCACCCTAGCGGGGCAAGAGACCCAGTACTTC
few,-,TRBJ2-1,TRBV24-1,CATSDDVYNEQFF,TGTGCCACCAGTGACGATGTATACAATGAGCAGTTCTTC
-,-,TRBJ2-7,TRBV20-1,CSASRGRGPSYEQYF,TGCAGTGCTAGCCGCGGACGGGGCCCCTCCTACGAGCAGTACTTC